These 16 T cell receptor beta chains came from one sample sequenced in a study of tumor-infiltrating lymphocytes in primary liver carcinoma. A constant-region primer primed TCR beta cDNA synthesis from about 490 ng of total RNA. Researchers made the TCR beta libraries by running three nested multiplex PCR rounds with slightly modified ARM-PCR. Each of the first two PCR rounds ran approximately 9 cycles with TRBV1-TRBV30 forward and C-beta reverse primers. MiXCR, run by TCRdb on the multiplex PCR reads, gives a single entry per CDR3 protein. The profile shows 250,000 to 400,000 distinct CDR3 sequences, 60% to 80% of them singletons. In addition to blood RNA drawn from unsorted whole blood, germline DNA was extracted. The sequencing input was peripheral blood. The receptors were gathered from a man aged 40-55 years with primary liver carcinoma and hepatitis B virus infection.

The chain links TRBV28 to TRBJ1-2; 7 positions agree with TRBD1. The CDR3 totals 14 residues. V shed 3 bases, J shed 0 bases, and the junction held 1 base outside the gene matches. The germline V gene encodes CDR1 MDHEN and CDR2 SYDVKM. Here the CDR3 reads CASSLGQTNYGYTF. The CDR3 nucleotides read TGTGCCAGCAGTTTGGGACAGACTAACTATGGCTACACCTTC.

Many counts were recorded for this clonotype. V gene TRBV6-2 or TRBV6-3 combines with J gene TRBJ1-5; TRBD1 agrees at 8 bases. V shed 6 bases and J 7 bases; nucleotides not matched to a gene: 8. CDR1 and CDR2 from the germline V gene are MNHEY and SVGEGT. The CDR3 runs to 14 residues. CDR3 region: CASSSTRGQQPQHF. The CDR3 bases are TGTGCCAGCAGCTCAACCAGGGGGCAACAGCCCCAGCATTTT.

CDR3 DNA sequence: TGTGCCAGCACCAGGGGACTAACGGGAGGGGGGGCGCAGTATTTT. Protein product: CASTRGLTGGGAQYF. This chain links TRBV12-3 or TRBV12-4 with TRBJ2-3, with 8 bases aligning to TRBD2. V gave up 7 bases and J gave up 10 bases; unmatched junction bases: 16. The CDR3 has 15 amino acids.

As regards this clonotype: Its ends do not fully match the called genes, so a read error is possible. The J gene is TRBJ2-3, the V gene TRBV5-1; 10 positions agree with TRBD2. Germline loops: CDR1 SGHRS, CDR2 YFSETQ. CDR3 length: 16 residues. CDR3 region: CASSTASGGSTDTQYF. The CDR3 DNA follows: TGCGCTAGCAGCACGGCTAGCGGGGGTAGCACAGATACGCAGTATTTT.

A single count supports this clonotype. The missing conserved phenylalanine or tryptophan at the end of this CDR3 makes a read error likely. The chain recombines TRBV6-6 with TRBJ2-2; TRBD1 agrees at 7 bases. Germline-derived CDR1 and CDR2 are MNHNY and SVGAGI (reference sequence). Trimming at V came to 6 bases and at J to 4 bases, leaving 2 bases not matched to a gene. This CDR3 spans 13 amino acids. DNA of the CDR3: TGTGCCAGCAGCTACAGGGGCACCGGGGAGCTGTTTATT. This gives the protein CASSYRGTGELFI.

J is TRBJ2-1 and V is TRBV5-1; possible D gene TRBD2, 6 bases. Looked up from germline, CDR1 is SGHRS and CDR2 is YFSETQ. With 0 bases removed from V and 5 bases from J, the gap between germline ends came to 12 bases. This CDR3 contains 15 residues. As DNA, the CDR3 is TGCGCCAGCAGCTTGGGTTGGCGGGAAAACAATGAGCAGTTCTTC. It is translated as CASSLGWRENNEQFF.

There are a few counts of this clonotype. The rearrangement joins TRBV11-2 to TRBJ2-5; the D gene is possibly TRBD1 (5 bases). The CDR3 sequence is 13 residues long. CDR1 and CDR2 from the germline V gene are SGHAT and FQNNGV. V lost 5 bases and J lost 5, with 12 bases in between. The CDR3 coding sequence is TGTGCCAGCAGCCCCCTATGGGGCGAGACCCAGTACTTC. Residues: CASSPLWGETQYF.

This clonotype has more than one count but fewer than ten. The CDR3 loop is CASSRRTGGNTEAFF. The CDR3, as DNA: TGTGCCAGCAGCCGGCGGACAGGGGGGAACACTGAAGCTTTCTTT. V gene TRBV5-8 combines with J gene TRBJ1-1; TRBD1 agrees at 10 bases. This CDR3 region has 15 residues. The germline V gene encodes CDR1 SGHTS and CDR2 YDEGEE. The ends lost 4 bases at V and 1 base at J; junction bases unmatched: 4. Filled out from reference TRBV5-8 and TRBJ1-1, the complete variable domain reads EAGVTQSPTHLIKTRGQQATLRCSPISGHTSVYWYQQALGLGLQFLLWYDEGEERNRGNFPPRFSGRQFPNYSSELNVNALELEDSALYLCASSRRTGGNTEAFFGQGTRLTVV.

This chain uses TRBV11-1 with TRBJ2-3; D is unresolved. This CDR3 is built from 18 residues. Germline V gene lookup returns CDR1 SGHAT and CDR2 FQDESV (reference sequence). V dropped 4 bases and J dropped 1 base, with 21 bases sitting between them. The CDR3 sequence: CASSWGSSVGARTDTQYF. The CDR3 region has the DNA TGTGCCAGCAGCTGGGGAAGCTCTGTTGGAGCCCGCACAGATACGCAGTATTTT.

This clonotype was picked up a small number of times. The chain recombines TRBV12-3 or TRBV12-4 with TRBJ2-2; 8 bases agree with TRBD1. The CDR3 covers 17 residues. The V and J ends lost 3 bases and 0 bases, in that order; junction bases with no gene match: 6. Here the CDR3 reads CASSFLGTGSNTGELFF. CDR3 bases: TGTGCCAGCAGTTTTTTAGGGACAGGCTCGAACACCGGGGAGCTGTTTTTT.

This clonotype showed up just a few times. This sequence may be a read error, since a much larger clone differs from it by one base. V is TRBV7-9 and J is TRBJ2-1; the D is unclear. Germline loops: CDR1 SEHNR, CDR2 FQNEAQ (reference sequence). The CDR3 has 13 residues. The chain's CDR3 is CSSSLWGNNEQFF. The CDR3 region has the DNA TGTTCCAGCAGCTTATGGGGAAACAATGAGCAGTTCTTC. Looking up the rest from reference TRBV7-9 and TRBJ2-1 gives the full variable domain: DTGVSQNPRHKITKRGQNVTFRCDPISEHNRLYWYRQTLGQGPEFLTYFQNEAQLEKSRLLSDRFSAERPKGSFSTLEIQRTEQGDSAMYLCSSSLWGNNEQFFGPGTRLTVL.

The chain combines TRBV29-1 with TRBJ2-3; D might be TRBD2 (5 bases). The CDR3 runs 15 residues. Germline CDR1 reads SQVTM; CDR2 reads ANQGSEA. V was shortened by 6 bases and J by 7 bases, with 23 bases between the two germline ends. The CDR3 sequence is CSVVWTGKSTNTQYF. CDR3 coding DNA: TGCAGCGTGGTCTGGACGGGGAAGAGTACAAATACGCAGTATTTT.

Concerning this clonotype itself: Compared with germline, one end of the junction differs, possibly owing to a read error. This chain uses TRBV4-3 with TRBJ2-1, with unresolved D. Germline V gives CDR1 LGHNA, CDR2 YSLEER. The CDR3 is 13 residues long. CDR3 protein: CASSQDHVGEQFF. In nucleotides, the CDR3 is TGCGCCAGCAGTCAAGATCATGTCGGTGAGCAGTTCTTC.

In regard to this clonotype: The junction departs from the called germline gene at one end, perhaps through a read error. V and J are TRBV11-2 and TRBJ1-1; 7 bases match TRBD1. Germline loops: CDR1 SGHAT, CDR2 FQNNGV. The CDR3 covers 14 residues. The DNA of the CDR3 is TGTGCCAACAGCACGGGACAGCTGAACACTGAAGCTTTCTTT. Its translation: CANSTGQLNTEAFF.

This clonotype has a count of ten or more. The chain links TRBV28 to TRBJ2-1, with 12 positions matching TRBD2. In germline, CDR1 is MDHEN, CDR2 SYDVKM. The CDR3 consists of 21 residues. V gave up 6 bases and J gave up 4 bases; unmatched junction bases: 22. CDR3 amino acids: CASSPYSLAGGPKGRYNEQFF. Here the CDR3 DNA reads TGTGCCAGCAGCCCCTATTCTCTAGCGGGAGGGCCTAAGGGTCGATACAATGAGCAGTTCTTC.

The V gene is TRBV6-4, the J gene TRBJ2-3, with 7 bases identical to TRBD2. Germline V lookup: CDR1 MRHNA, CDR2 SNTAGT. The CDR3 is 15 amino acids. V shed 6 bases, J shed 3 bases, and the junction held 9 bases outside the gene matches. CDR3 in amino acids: CASSLGGTQTDTQYF. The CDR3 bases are TGTGCCAGCAGCCTGGGAGGGACGCAGACAGATACGCAGTATTTT.